These 19 T cell receptor beta chains were all obtained from the same sample, sequenced in a study of T-cell reconstitution after alpha-beta-depleted transplantation in children. Preparation of the TCRbeta library was carried out with unique molecular identifiers. Each CDR3 protein gets one entry after TCRdb re-called the PCR reads with MiXCR. The sample holds 200,000 or so distinct CDR3 sequences; roughly 6.3% are singletons and the top ten take roughly 4.8%. Sequenced here: PBMCs, sampled before TCRalphabeta/CD19-depleted stem cell transplant. The receptors stem from a girl under three years old with combined immunodeficiency, due to receive a stem cell transplant.

This clonotype showed up many times. The chain has TRBV6-5 and TRBJ2-2; TRBD1 agrees at 7 bases. This CDR3 is built from 16 residues. V was pared by 0 bases and J by 3 bases, with 4 bases of the junction left unmatched. Germline CDR1 MNHEY, CDR2 SVGAGI. The DNA of the CDR3 is TGTGCCAGCAGTTACTCAGGGGGCAGAGACACCGGGGAGCTGTTTTTT. Protein: CASSYSGGRDTGELFF.

Ten or more counts support this clonotype. The chain combines TRBV15 with TRBJ2-2, with D perhaps TRBD1 or TRBD2 (5 bases each). The germline CDR1 and CDR2 sequences are LNHNV and YYDKDF (reference sequence). CDR3 size: 17 residues. The V and J ends lost 3 bases and 9 bases respectively, with 23 bases between them. The CDR3 bases are TGTGCCACCAGCAGGCCCACGGGGCGCCGTATCGGCCGGGAGCTGTTTTTT. This gives the protein CATSRPTGRRIGRELFF.

This clonotype was detected ten times or more. The genes are TRBV4-3 and TRBJ2-2; D gene unclear. V was clipped by 5 bases and J by 4 bases, with 8 bases between them. Germline V gene sequence: CDR1 LGHNA, CDR2 YSLEER. CDR3 size: 13 residues. For the CDR3, the DNA is TGCGCCAGCAGCGGCCTAGGCACCGGGGAGCTGTTTTTT. It codes for CASSGLGTGELFF.

At least ten counts were recorded for this clonotype. The rearrangement links TRBV29-1 to TRBJ1-2, with D possibly matching TRBD1 (5 bases). CDR1 is SQVTM, CDR2 ANQGSEA, per germline. Trimming shortened V by 5 bases and J by 4 bases, and 11 bases separated the two germline ends. The CDR3 extends over 12 amino acids. The DNA for the CDR3 is TGCAGCGTTCCCGACAGTTTCTATGGCTACACCTTC. Translating gives CSVPDSFYGYTF.

This clonotype came up many times. This chain links TRBV18 with TRBJ1-1; D gene ambiguous. Trimming cost V 2 bases and J 3 bases, with 10 bases left between them. The CDR3 runs to 14 residues. Germline V CDR1 and CDR2: KGHSH, LQKENI. The CDR3 spells CASSPVKRDTEAFF. The CDR3 nucleotides read TGTGCCAGCTCACCAGTCAAGAGGGACACTGAAGCTTTCTTT.

The V and J genes are TRBV28 and TRBJ2-1; D is perhaps TRBD2 (6 bases). Germline CDR1 reads MDHEN; CDR2 reads SYDVKM. The length of the CDR3 is 15 residues. V lost 6 bases and J lost 0, with 12 bases in between. The CDR3 sequence is CASRAGLPSYNEQFF. CDR3 bases: TGTGCCAGCAGAGCGGGCTTACCCTCCTACAATGAGCAGTTCTTC.

Ten or more counts support this clonotype. This chain links TRBV15 with TRBJ2-5, with D maybe TRBD2 (5 bases). This CDR3 spans 14 amino acids. Trimming pared 7 bases from V and 4 bases from J, leaving 16 bases between. Looked up from germline, CDR1 is LNHNV and CDR2 is YYDKDF (reference sequence). In nucleotides, the CDR3 is TGTGCCACCACCTCGGATATTGGAGGAGAGACCCAGTACTTC. This encodes CATTSDIGGETQYF.

The chain has TRBV28 and TRBJ1-4; 9 positions agree with TRBD1. Germline CDR1 reads MDHEN; CDR2 reads SYDVKM. The V gene end was trimmed by 6 bases and the J gene end by 2 bases; junction bases not matched to a gene: 4. This CDR3 is 15 amino acids long. As DNA, the CDR3 is TGTGCCAGCAGGCACAGGGGGCTTACTAATGAAAAACTGTTTTTT. This codes for CASRHRGLTNEKLFF.

This clonotype was counted ten times or more. CDR3 DNA: TGTGCCAGCAGTTACTCGATTAGGGCGAACACTGAAGCTTTCTTT. Translating gives CASSYSIRANTEAFF. The rearrangement joins TRBV6-5 to TRBJ1-1; D remains ambiguous. Deletions cut 0 bases from V and 1 base from J, with 9 bases between. Looked up from germline, CDR1 is MNHEY and CDR2 is SVGAGI. The CDR3 has 15 residues.

This clonotype was seen at least ten times. The chain combines TRBV4-1 with TRBJ2-5, with TRBD2 matching 7 bases. In germline, CDR1 is MGHRA, CDR2 YSYEKL. This CDR3 region has 13 residues. After removal of 3 bases from V and 4 bases from J, the junction contained 2 bases not matched to a gene. CDR3 region: CASSHPGGETQYF. The CDR3 bases are TGCGCCAGCAGCCACCCGGGAGGAGAGACCCAGTACTTC.

This clonotype was seen many times. The rearrangement uses TRBV27 and TRBJ2-7; no clear D. This CDR3 comprises 14 residues. V shed 5 bases and J shed 0 bases, with 11 bases lying between them. Germline loops: CDR1 MNHEY, CDR2 SMNVEV (reference sequence). CDR3 loop: CASSPTASSYEQYF. The CDR3 DNA sequence: TGTGCCAGCAGTCCAACGGCCTCCTCCTACGAGCAGTACTTC.

This clonotype has ten or more counts. V gene TRBV4-2 combines with J gene TRBJ2-7; 9 nucleotides agree with TRBD1. CDR1 and CDR2 (germline): LGHNA, YNFKEQ. The CDR3 is made up of 15 amino acids. Losses at the gene ends were 0 bases for V and 6 bases for J; bases not matched to a gene: 6. The CDR3 DNA is TGTGCCAGCAGCCAAGATCAGGGGACAGGGTCCGAGCAGTACTTC. Its translation is CASSQDQGTGSEQYF.

The chain links TRBV27 to TRBJ2-7; TRBD2 matches 10 bases. Germline CDR1 and CDR2: MNHEY and SMNVEV (reference sequence). Trimming at V came to 2 bases and at J to 3 bases, leaving 4 bases not matched to a gene. CDR3 length equals 15 residues. The DNA for the CDR3 is TGTGCCAGCAGTTTAAAAGCGGGAGGGATCTACGAGCAGTACTTC. Its translation is CASSLKAGGIYEQYF.

This clonotype was detected many times. The chain joins TRBV5-1 to TRBJ1-1; TRBD1 is a possible D gene (5 bases). Germline-derived CDR1 and CDR2 are SGHRS and YFSETQ. The CDR3 contains 14 residues. V gave up 4 bases and J gave up 1 base, with 11 bases separating them. CDR3 DNA: TGCGCCAGCAGCGCTGGGGCGGCGAACACTGAAGCTTTCTTT. Translating it yields CASSAGAANTEAFF.

The genes are TRBV2 and TRBJ2-1, with 9 nucleotides matching TRBD2. The V and J ends lost 5 bases and 8 bases, in that order; junction bases with no gene match: 7. Germline V gene lookup returns CDR1 SNHLY and CDR2 FYNNEI. The CDR3 extends over 14 amino acids. This chain's CDR3 is CASSSAGGRDEQFF. CDR3 DNA sequence: TGTGCCAGCAGTTCGGCGGGGGGGCGAGATGAGCAGTTCTTC.

This clonotype was seen many times. This chain connects TRBV29-1 to TRBJ2-7; perhaps TRBD2 as D (5 bases). Trimming left V 6 bases short and J 2 bases short, with 14 bases between. Per germline, CDR1 SQVTM and CDR2 ANQGSEA. The CDR3 covers 13 residues. The CDR3, as DNA: TGCAGCGTCCTAGGACGGGATACCTACGAGCAGTACTTC. Residues: CSVLGRDTYEQYF.

The table lists this clonotype with many counts. The chain uses TRBV7-6 and TRBJ1-5; a weak D match, TRBD1 (5 bases). V was pared by 0 bases and J by 6 bases, with 18 bases between. The CDR3 consists of 17 residues. Germline assignment: CDR1 SGHVS and CDR2 FNYEAQ. The CDR3 sequence is CASSLAPLGTPGQPQHF. For the CDR3, the DNA is TGTGCCAGCAGCTTAGCCCCTTTGGGGACGCCGGGTCAGCCCCAGCATTTT.

About this clonotype itself: This may arise from a read error, as a much more abundant clone is one base away. The V call is TRBV3-1, the J call TRBJ2-1, with D tentatively TRBD2 (6 bases). The V gene's germline CDR1 is LGHDT and CDR2 YNNKEL (reference sequence). The CDR3 is 17 amino acids. Trimming took off 5 bases at V and 4 bases at J, with 21 bases between the two ends. Written as DNA, the CDR3 is TGTGCCAGCAGCAAAGTACGACTAGGGTCCAGATACAATGAGCAGTTCTTC. Translating gives CASSKVRLGSRYNEQFF.

This clonotype was counted at least ten times. The J gene is TRBJ2-7, the V gene TRBV10-3; D not certain. V was pared by 0 bases and J by 0 bases, with 9 bases between. From germline, CDR1 is ENHRY and CDR2 SYGVKD. The CDR3 extends over 15 amino acids. CDR3 loop: CAISESDNLSYEQYF. CDR3 nucleotides: TGTGCCATCAGTGAGTCAGACAACCTCTCCTACGAGCAGTACTTC.